This T cell receptor (beta chain) was sequenced in a study of monozygotic twins with inflammatory bowel disease. Turning to this clonotype: What it binds is unknown.

Two nested PCRs, of roughly 15 and 9 cycles, processed TCRalpha and TCRbeta cDNA. TCRdb reanalyzed the 5' RACE reads, giving one entry per CDR3 protein sequence and no DNA. The sample includes roughly 300,000 distinct CDR3 sequences. Study-wide results and limits: Different T cell subtypes could not be distinguished.

The sample was blood. The source of this sequence is a human donor with ulcerative colitis or Crohn's disease, or a healthy co-twin of an affected twin (not recorded which).

CDR3 amino acids: CAISDAYMNTEAFF. V and J are TRBV10-3 and TRBJ1-1. This CDR3 contains 14 residues. Germline V gives CDR1 ENHRY, CDR2 SYGVKD.